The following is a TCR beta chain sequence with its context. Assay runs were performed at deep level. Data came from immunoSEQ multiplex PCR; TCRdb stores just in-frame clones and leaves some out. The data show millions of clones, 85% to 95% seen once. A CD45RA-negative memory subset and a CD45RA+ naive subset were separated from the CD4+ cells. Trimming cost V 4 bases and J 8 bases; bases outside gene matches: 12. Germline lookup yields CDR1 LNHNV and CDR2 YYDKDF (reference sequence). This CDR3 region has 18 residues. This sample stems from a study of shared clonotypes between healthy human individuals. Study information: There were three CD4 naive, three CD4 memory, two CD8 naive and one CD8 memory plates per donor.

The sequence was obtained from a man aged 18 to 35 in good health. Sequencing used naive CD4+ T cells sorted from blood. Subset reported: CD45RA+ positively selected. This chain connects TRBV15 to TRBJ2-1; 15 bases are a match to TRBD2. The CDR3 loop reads CATSISPGLAGGGYEQFF. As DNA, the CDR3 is TGTGCCACCAGCATCTCCCCGGGACTAGCGGGAGGAGGGTATGAGCAGTTCTTC.